The 28 T cell receptor beta chains presented below share a single source sample, sequenced in a study of blood T cell repertoires in COVID-19 (dated by TCRdb to the early 2020s). Receptors were amplified or captured by the immunoSEQ multiplex PCR assay. TCRdb provides this immuneACCESS table in a form limited to in-frame rearrangements. Some clones are lacking; in checked studies, under half of them reflect an unresolved V gene, and why the rest are absent is not known. The sample contains under 250,000 clones, less than 85% of them found a single time. Approximately 2.6% of the sample comes from the top ten. Sequencing used peripheral blood. The source of these receptors is a woman aged 65 to 85 with active or convalescent COVID-19.

This clone was picked up one time. The J gene is TRBJ2-3, the V gene TRBV28; possible D gene TRBD2, 5 bases. V gave up 6 bases and J gave up 3 bases, with 16 bases separating them. This CDR3 is built from 15 residues. Germline CDR1 is MDHEN and CDR2 is SYDVKM. The CDR3 DNA sequence: TGTGCCAGCAGGTACTACACAGAGGGAACAGATACGCAGTATTTT. Amino acids: CASRYYTEGTDTQYF.

The chain combines TRBV3-1 (or the pseudogene TRBV3-2) with TRBJ2-1, with TRBD1 identical over 7 bases. Germline values: CDR1 LGHDT, CDR2 YNNKEL (reference sequence). V shed 1 base and J 5 bases; nucleotides not matched to a gene: 8. The CDR3 covers 16 residues. For the CDR3, the DNA is TGTGCCAGCAGCCAAGGTACAGGGGTCCCTAACAATGAGCAGTTCTTC. It is translated as CASSQGTGVPNNEQFF.

This clone was detected only a few times. The rearrangement joins TRBV6-2 or TRBV6-3 to TRBJ1-5; a weak D match, TRBD1 (6 bases). Germline CDR1 and CDR2: MNHEY and SVGEGT. This CDR3 is built from 14 residues. The V end lost 7 bases, the J end lost 4 bases, and 14 bases lay between the germline ends. The CDR3 loop is CASTPGHLNQPQHF. DNA for the CDR3: TGTGCCAGCACCCCGGGACACCTGAATCAGCCCCAGCATTTT.

This chain links TRBV10-3 with TRBJ1-6, with 10 nucleotides matching TRBD1. V lost 4 bases, J lost 0 bases, and 9 bases stayed unmatched. The CDR3 has 19 residues. The germline V gene encodes CDR1 ENHRY and CDR2 SYGVKD. CDR3 nucleotide sequence: TGTGCCATCAGTGCCCTGGGACAGGGGACAAGCTCCTATAATTCACCCCTCCACTTT. This sequence encodes CAISALGQGTSSYNSPLHF.

This sequence joins TRBV5-4 and TRBJ2-3; 8 positions match TRBD2. J gave up 3 bases and V 3 bases, and 6 bases lay outside the gene matches. The CDR3 loop spans 15 amino acids. Germline V gene lookup returns CDR1 SGHNT and CDR2 YYREEE (reference sequence). CDR3 bases: TGTGCCAGCAGCTCCCGGGGGGGGATGACAGATACGCAGTATTTT. It specifies CASSSRGGMTDTQYF.

V is TRBV25-1 and J is TRBJ2-2; TRBD1 matches 9 bases. This CDR3 spans 13 amino acids. Germline CDR1 reads MGHDK; CDR2 reads SYGVNS. The ends lost 8 bases at V and 5 bases at J; junction bases unmatched: 3. This CDR3 is CASADRGTGELFF. The DNA of the CDR3 is TGTGCCAGCGCGGACAGGGGTACCGGGGAGCTGTTTTTT.

The chain is built from TRBV28 and TRBJ1-5; a weak D match, TRBD1 (6 bases). Trimming took 8 bases from V and 11 from J, leaving 16 bases between them. Germline V gene data show CDR1 as MDHEN and CDR2 as SYDVKM. This CDR3 region has 12 residues. CDR3 sequence: CASQGHGRAQHF. The DNA for the CDR3 is TGTGCCAGCCAGGGACACGGTCGTGCCCAGCATTTT.

The chain carries TRBV28 and TRBJ2-6, with 7 bases fitting TRBD1. The J segment lost 0 bases and the V segment lost 8 bases, leaving 7 bases of the junction unmatched. CDR3 length: 16 amino acids. Per germline, CDR1 MDHEN and CDR2 SYDVKM. The CDR3, as DNA: TGTGCCAGCGAGGGACAGCCCGCCTCTGGGGCCAACGTCCTGACTTTC. The encoded protein is CASEGQPASGANVLTF.

The chain carries TRBV7-9 and TRBJ2-7; D unresolved. Germline lookup yields CDR1 SEHNR and CDR2 FQNEAQ (reference sequence). The CDR3 has 11 amino acids. V was clipped by 5 bases and J by 3 bases, with 5 bases between them. Here the CDR3 DNA reads TGTGCCAGCAGCCCTCTCTACGAGCAGTACTTC. This codes for CASSPLYEQYF. Filled out from reference TRBV7-9 and TRBJ2-7, the complete variable domain reads DTGVSQNPRHKITKRGQNVTFRCDPISEHNRLYWYRQTLGQGPEFLTYFQNEAQLEKSRLLSDRFSAERPKGSFSTLEIQRTEQGDSAMYLCASSPLYEQYFGPGTRLTVT.

The V gene is TRBV29-1, the J gene TRBJ2-7, with D uncertain. CDR3 length: 13 amino acids. Germline V gene data show CDR1 as SQVTM and CDR2 as ANQGSEA. V was cut by 5 bases and J by 0 bases, with 11 bases left in between. DNA for the CDR3: TGCAGCGTTCGATCCTCTAGCTCCTACGAGCAGTACTTC. Protein product: CSVRSSSSYEQYF.

This clone was found once. The CDR3 sequence: CASPEGEGYF. CDR3 in DNA: TGTGCCAGCCCCGAGGGGGAGGGGTACTTC. The V call is TRBV5-8, the J call TRBJ2-4; D is perhaps TRBD2 (7 bases). V was trimmed by 7 bases and J by 15 bases, leaving 14 bases between them. The CDR3 covers 10 residues. Germline V gene data show CDR1 as SGHTS and CDR2 as YDEGEE.

The chain joins TRBV5-1 to TRBJ2-3; TRBD2 matches at 13 bases. V was pared by 3 bases and J by 4 bases, with 5 bases of the junction left unmatched. The CDR3 runs to 16 residues. Germline values: CDR1 SGHRS, CDR2 YFSETQ. As DNA, the CDR3 is TGCGCCAGCAGCTATACTAGCGGGGGGGCCGCAGATACGCAGTATTTT. It yields the protein CASSYTSGGAADTQYF.

The gene calls are TRBV30 and TRBJ1-6; TRBD1 aligns across 8 bases. Germline V gives CDR1 GTSNPN, CDR2 SVGIG (reference sequence). This CDR3 has 14 amino acids. V shed 0 bases and J 8 bases; nucleotides not matched to a gene: 3. The CDR3 nucleotides are TGTGCCTGGAGTGTGCAGGGGGCTTATTCACCCCTCCACTTT. The encoded protein is CAWSVQGAYSPLHF.

The chain couples TRBV2 to TRBJ1-2; D call uncertain. Trimming took off 5 bases at V and 1 base at J, with 8 bases between the two ends. The CDR3 loop spans 13 amino acids. CDR1 is SNHLY and CDR2 is FYNNEI in the germline V gene. The CDR3 DNA reads TGTGCCAGCAGTCTGGGCCTTAACTATGGCTACACCTTC. Amino acids: CASSLGLNYGYTF.

In this sample, this clone turned up once. Other DNA sequences in this specimen translate into the identical CDR3. The rearrangement joins TRBV28 to TRBJ2-1, with no clear D. V gave up 5 bases and J gave up 4 bases, with 9 bases separating them. The germline gives CDR1 MDHEN, CDR2 SYDVKM. The CDR3 loop spans 13 amino acids. The CDR3 sequence: CASSPGSYNEQFF. The CDR3 DNA follows: TGTGCCAGCAGTCCAGGATCGTACAATGAGCAGTTCTTC. Supplemented by reference TRBV28 and TRBJ2-1, the full variable domain reads DVKVTQSSRYLVKRTGEKVFLECVQDMDHENMFWYRQDPGLGLRLIYFSYDVKMKEKGDIPEGYSVSREKKERFSLILESASTNQTSMYLCASSPGSYNEQFFGPGTRLTVL.

This chain connects TRBV2 to TRBJ1-6; D remains ambiguous. Germline V lookup: CDR1 SNHLY, CDR2 FYNNEI. V was clipped by 10 bases and J by 0 bases, with 13 bases between them. The CDR3 has 15 residues. CDR3 DNA: TGTGCCATCCTCAGCGGGAGCTCCTATAATTCACCCCTCCACTTT. Translating it yields CAILSGSSYNSPLHF.

This clone has just one count. The chain employs TRBV19 and TRBJ1-2, with 9 bases aligning to TRBD1. The CDR3 loop spans 13 amino acids. The V and J ends lost 6 bases and 5 bases, in that order; junction bases with no gene match: 4. CDR1 is LNHDA and CDR2 is SQIVND in the germline V gene (reference sequence). CDR3 protein: CASRDRGRYGYTF. CDR3 coding DNA: TGTGCCAGTAGGGACAGGGGAAGATATGGCTACACCTTC.

V and J are TRBV18 and TRBJ2-7, with TRBD1 matching 9 bases. V shed 2 bases and J 5 bases; nucleotides not matched to a gene: 7. Germline V gene lookup returns CDR1 KGHSH and CDR2 LQKENI. The length of the CDR3 is 15 residues. The CDR3 loop is CASSPGVQGAHEQYF. The CDR3 region has the DNA TGTGCCAGCTCACCAGGTGTACAGGGGGCCCACGAGCAGTACTTC.

The V gene is TRBV10-1, the J gene TRBJ1-6; 7 nucleotides line up with TRBD1. Germline values: CDR1 WNHNN, CDR2 SYGVQD (reference sequence). The trim removed 6 bases at V and 8 bases at J, leaving 10 bases unmatched. This CDR3 contains 15 residues. The CDR3 coding sequence is TGCGCCAGCAGCGGGGGCCGACAGGGCGATTCACCCCTCCACTTT. Amino acid sequence: CASSGGRQGDSPLHF.

V and J are TRBV5-1 and TRBJ2-3; 12 bases are shared with TRBD2. With V trimmed by 1 base and J by 5 bases, 5 bases remained unmatched. The CDR3 extends over 16 amino acids. Germline CDR1 is SGHRS and CDR2 is YFSETQ. The CDR3 DNA reads as TGCGCCAGCAGCTTGCTACTAGCGGGGGGCGAAGATACGCAGTATTTT. Translation: CASSLLLAGGEDTQYF.

The V call is TRBV19, the J call TRBJ1-2; tentative D call: TRBD1 (6 bases). The germline V and J ends were trimmed by 5 bases and 2 bases, with 15 bases remaining between them. Germline V CDR1 and CDR2: LNHDA, SQIVND (reference sequence). CDR3 length: 15 residues. The CDR3 DNA is TGTGCCAGTAGTCCTCGGACAGCAACAAACTATGGCTACACCTTC. Amino acids: CASSPRTATNYGYTF.

This clone has a handful of counts. The CDR3 DNA reads as TGTGCCAGCAGCTCTGCCGGACAGGGGGGAAGCGGGGAGCTGTTTTTT. This codes for CASSSAGQGGSGELFF. The V gene is TRBV7-2, the J gene TRBJ2-2; 10 nucleotides agree with TRBD1. Germline CDR1 and CDR2: SGHTA and FQGNSA. After removal of 4 bases from V and 7 bases from J, the junction contained 9 bases not matched to a gene. This CDR3 comprises 16 residues.

The V and J genes are TRBV7-2 and TRBJ1-3, with TRBD1 matching over 7 bases. Unmatched junction bases numbered 6, after V lost 6 bases and J lost 4 bases. CDR1 is SGHTA, CDR2 FQGNSA, per germline. This CDR3 has 14 amino acids. The CDR3 here is CASRPTGDGNTIYF. CDR3 coding DNA: TGTGCCAGCAGACCCACAGGGGACGGAAACACCATATATTTT.

The V gene is TRBV7-8, the J gene TRBJ2-7, with D maybe TRBD1 (5 bases). Germline values: CDR1 SGHVS, CDR2 FQNEAQ. CDR3 size: 14 residues. Trimming took 1 base from V and 3 from J, leaving 10 bases between them. For the CDR3, the DNA is TGTGCCAGCAGCTTAGTAGCAAGGGGCTACGAGCAGTACTTC. As protein: CASSLVARGYEQYF.

The V and J genes are TRBV27 and TRBJ1-6; D perhaps matches TRBD1 (6 bases). CDR1 is MNHEY, CDR2 SMNVEV, per germline (reference sequence). The CDR3 is made up of 19 amino acids. Trimming cost V 2 bases and J 2 bases, with 19 bases left between them. The CDR3: CASSLSWDIGSPYNSPLHF. The CDR3 DNA follows: TGTGCCAGCAGTTTAAGTTGGGACATAGGGAGCCCCTATAATTCACCCCTCCACTTT.

V is TRBV3-1 (or the pseudogene TRBV3-2) and J is TRBJ1-5; 9 bases align to TRBD1. The CDR3 has 15 amino acids. Germline-derived CDR1 and CDR2 are LGHDT and YNNKEL (reference sequence). The trim removed 4 bases at V and 4 bases at J, leaving 5 bases unmatched. The CDR3 bases are TGTGCCAGCAGCCGGGGACAGGGTCCTAATCAGCCCCAGCATTTT. It translates to CASSRGQGPNQPQHF.

The V and J genes are TRBV12-5 and TRBJ2-1, with 12 bases fitting TRBD2. Trimming removed 4 bases from V and 7 bases from J; junction bases left unmatched: 5. From germline, CDR1 is LGHNT and CDR2 FRNRAP. This CDR3 contains 15 residues. The CDR3 DNA reads TGTGCTAGTGGTTACACGGGACTAGCGGGTAATGAGCAGTTCTTC. Amino acid sequence: CASGYTGLAGNEQFF.

The chain recombines TRBV2 with TRBJ2-1; TRBD2 matches at 10 bases. Germline V gene sequence: CDR1 SNHLY, CDR2 FYNNEI. This CDR3 comprises 14 residues. Trimming removed 10 bases from V and 6 bases from J; junction bases left unmatched: 9. This CDR3 reads CATQKREGRNEQFF. The CDR3 coding sequence is TGTGCCACCCAAAAGCGGGAGGGCCGCAATGAGCAGTTCTTC.